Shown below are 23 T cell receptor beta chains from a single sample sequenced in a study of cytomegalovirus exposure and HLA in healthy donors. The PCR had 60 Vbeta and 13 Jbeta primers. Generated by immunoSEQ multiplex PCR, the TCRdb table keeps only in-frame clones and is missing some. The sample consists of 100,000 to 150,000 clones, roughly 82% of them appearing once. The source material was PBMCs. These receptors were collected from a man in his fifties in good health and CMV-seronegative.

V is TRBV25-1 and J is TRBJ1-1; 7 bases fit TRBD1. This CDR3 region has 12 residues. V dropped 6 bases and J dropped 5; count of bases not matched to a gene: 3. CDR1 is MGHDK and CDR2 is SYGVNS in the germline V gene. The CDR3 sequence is CASSPTGTEAFF. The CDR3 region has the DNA TGTGCCAGCAGCCCGACAGGGACTGAAGCTTTCTTT.

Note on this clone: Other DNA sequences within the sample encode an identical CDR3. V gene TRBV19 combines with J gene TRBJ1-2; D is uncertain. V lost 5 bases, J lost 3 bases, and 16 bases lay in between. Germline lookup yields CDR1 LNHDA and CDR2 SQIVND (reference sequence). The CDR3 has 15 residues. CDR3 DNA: TGTGCCAGTAGTTCTATTTCGGCCGGGTACTATGGCTACACCTTC. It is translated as CASSSISAGYYGYTF.

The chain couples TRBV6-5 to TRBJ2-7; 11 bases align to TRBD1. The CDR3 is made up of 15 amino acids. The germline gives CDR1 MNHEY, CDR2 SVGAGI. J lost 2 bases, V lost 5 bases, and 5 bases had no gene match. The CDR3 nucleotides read TGTGCCAGCAGTACAGCGGGACAGGGGGCCTACGAGCAGTACTTC. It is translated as CASSTAGQGAYEQYF.

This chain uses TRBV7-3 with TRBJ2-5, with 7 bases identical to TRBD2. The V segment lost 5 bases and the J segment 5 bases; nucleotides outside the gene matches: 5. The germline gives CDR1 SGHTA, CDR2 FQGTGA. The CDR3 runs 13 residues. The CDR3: CASSRGVTETQYF. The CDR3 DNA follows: TGTGCCAGCAGCCGGGGGGTCACGGAGACCCAGTACTTC. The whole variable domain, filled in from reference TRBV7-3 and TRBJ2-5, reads GAGVSQTPSNKVTEKGKYVELRCDPISGHTALYWYRQSLGQGPEFLIYFQGTGAADDSGLPNDRFFAVRPEGSVSTLKIQRTERGDSAVYLCASSRGVTETQYFGPGTRLLVL.

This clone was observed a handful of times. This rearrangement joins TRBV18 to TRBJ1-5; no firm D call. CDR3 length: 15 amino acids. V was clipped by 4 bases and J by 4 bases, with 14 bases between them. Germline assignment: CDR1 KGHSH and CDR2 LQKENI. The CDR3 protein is CASSREGGPNQPQHF. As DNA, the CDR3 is TGTGCCAGCTCACGGGAGGGCGGGCCAAATCAGCCCCAGCATTTT.

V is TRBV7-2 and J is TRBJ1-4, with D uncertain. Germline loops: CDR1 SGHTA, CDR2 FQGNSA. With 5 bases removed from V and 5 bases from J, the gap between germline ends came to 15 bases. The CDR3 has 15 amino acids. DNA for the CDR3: TGTGCCAGCAGCCCAAACAGAGAACTGAATGAAAAACTGTTTTTT. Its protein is CASSPNRELNEKLFF.

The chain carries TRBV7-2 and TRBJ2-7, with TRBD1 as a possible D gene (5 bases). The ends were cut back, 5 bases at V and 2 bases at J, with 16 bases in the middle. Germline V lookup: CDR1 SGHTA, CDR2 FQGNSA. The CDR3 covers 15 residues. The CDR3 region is CASSLGYRTPYEQYF. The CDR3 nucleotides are TGTGCCAGCAGCCTGGGGTACAGGACCCCCTACGAGCAGTACTTC.

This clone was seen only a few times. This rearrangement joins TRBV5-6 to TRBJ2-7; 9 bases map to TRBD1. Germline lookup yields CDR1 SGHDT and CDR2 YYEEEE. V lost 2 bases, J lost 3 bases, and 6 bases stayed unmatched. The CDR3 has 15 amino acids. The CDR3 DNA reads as TGTGCCAGCAGCTTTGCCGGGACAGGGTTCTACGAGCAGTACTTC. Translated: CASSFAGTGFYEQYF.

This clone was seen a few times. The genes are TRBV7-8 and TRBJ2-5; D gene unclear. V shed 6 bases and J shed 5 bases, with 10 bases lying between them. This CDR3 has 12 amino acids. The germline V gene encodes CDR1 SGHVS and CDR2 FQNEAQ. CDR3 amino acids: CASRVVGETQYF. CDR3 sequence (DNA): TGTGCCAGCAGGGTCGTCGGGGAGACCCAGTACTTC.

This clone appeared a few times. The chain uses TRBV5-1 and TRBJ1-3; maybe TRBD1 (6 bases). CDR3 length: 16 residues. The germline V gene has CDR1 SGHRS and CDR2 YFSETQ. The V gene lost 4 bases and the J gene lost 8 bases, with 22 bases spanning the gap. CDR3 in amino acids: CASSITGRSIVDTIYF. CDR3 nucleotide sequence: TGCGCCAGCAGCATAACAGGGAGATCGATCGTTGACACCATATATTTT.

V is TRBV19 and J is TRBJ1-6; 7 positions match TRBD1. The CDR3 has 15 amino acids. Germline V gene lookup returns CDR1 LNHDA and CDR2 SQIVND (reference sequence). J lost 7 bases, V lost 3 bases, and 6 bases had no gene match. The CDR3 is CASSIGQATNSPLHF. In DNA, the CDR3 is TGTGCCAGTAGTATCGGACAGGCTACGAATTCACCCCTCCACTTT. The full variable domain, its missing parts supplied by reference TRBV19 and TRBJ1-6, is DGGITQSPKYLFRKEGQNVTLSCEQNLNHDAMYWYRQDPGQGLRLIYYSQIVNDFQKGDIAEGYSVSREKKESFPLTVTSAQKNPTAFYLCASSIGQATNSPLHFGNGTRLTVT.

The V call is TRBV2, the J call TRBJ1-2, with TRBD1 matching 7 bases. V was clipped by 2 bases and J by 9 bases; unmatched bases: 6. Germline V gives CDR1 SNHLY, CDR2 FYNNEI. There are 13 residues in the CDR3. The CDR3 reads CASSETGEVRYTF. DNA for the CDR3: TGTGCCAGCAGTGAAACAGGGGAAGTGCGCTACACCTTC.

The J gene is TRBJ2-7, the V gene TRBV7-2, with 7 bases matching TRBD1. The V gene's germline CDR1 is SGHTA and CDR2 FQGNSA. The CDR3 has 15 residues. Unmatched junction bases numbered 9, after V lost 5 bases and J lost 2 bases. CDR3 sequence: CASSRWGQSPYEQYF. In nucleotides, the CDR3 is TGTGCCAGCAGCAGATGGGGACAGTCACCCTACGAGCAGTACTTC.

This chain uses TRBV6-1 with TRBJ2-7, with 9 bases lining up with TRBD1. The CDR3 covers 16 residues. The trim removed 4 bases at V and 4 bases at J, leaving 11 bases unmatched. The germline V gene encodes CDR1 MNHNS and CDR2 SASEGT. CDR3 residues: CASSASLTGGQYEQYF. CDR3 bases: TGTGCCAGCAGTGCGTCCCTCACAGGGGGCCAATACGAGCAGTACTTC.

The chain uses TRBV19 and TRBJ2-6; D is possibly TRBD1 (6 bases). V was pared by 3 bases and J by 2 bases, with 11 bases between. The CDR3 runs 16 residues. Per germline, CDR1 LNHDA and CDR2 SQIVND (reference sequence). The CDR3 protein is CASSIYPGAGANVLTF. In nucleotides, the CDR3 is TGTGCCAGTAGTATTTACCCAGGGGCTGGGGCCAACGTCCTGACTTTC.

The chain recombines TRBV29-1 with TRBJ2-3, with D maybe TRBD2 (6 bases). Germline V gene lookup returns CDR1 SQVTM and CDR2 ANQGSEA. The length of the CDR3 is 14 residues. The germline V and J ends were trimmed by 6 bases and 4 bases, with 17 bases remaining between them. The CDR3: CSVPEGTTADTQYF. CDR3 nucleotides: TGCAGCGTCCCGGAGGGGACCACAGCAGATACGCAGTATTTT.

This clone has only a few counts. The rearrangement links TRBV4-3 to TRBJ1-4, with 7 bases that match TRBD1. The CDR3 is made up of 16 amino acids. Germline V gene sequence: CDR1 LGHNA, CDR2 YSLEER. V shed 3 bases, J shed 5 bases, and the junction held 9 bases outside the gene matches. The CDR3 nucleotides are TGCGCCAGCAGCCATTCCTGGACAGGCTGGAATGAAAAACTGTTTTTT. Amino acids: CASSHSWTGWNEKLFF.

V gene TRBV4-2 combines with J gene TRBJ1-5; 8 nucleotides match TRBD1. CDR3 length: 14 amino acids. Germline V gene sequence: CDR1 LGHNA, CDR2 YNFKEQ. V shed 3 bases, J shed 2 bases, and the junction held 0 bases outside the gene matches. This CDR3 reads CASSQGQGNQPQHF. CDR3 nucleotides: TGTGCCAGCAGCCAGGGACAGGGCAATCAGCCCCAGCATTTT.

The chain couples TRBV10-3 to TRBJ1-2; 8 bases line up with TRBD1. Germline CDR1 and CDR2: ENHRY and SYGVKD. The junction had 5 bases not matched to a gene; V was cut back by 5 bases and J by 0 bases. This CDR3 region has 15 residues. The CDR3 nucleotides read TGTGCCATCAGTTCCCGGACAGGGACTAACTATGGCTACACCTTC. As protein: CAISSRTGTNYGYTF.

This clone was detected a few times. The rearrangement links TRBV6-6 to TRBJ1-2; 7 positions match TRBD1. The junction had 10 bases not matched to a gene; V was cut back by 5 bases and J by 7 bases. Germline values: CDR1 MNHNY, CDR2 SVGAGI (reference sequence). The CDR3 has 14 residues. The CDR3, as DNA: TGTGCCAGCAGTCCCCGACAGGGCGTGGGTGGCTACACCTTC. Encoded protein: CASSPRQGVGGYTF.

In DNA form, the CDR3 reads TGTGCCAGCAGGACCCTGAGGGACTATGGCTACACCTTC. Its translation is CASRTLRDYGYTF. The V call is TRBV5-8, the J call TRBJ1-2, with no clear D. Between the trimmed V and J ends, which lost 5 bases and 3 bases, there was a span of 11 bases. Germline CDR1 is SGHTS and CDR2 is YDEGEE. There are 13 residues in the CDR3.

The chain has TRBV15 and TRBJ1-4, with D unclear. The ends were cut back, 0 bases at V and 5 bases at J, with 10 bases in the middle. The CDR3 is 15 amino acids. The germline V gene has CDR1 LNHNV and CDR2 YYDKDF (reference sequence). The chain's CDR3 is CATSRDPSANEKLFF. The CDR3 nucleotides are TGTGCCACCAGCAGAGATCCGTCAGCGAATGAAAAACTGTTTTTT.

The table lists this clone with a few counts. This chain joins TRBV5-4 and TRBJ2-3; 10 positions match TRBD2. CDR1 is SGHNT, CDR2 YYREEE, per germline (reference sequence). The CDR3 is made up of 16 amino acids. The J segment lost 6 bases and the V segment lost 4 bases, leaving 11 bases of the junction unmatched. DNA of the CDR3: TGTGCCAGCAGCCCACAGTTATTAGCGGGGGGCGATACGCAGTATTTT. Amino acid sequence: CASSPQLLAGGDTQYF.